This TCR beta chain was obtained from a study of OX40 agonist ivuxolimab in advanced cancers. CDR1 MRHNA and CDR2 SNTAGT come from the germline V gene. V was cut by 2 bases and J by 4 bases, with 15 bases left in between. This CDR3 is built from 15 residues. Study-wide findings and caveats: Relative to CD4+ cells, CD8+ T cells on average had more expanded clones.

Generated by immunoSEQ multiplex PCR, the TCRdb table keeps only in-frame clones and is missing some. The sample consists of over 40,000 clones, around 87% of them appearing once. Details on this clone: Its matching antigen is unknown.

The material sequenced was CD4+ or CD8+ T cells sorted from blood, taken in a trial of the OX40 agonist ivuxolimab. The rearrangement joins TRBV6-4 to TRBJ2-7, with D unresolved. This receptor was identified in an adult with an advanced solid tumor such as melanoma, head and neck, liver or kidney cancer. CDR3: CASSDAPPAPYEQYF. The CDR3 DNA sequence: TGTGCCAGCAGTGACGCCCCCCCGGCACCATACGAGCAGTACTTC.